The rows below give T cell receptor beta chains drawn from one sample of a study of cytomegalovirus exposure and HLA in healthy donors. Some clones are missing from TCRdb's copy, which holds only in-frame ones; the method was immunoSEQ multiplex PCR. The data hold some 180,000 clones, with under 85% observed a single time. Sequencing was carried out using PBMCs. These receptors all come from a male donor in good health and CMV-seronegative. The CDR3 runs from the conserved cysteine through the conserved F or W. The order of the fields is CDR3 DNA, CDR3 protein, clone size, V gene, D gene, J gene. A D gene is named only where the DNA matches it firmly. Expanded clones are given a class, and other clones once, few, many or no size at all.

cdr3_nt: TGTGCCAGCAGCTCCTCAGATACGCAGTATTTT
cdr3_aa: CASSSSDTQYF
clone_size: NA
v_call: TRBV5-6
d_call: NA
j_call: TRBJ2-3

cdr3_nt: TGCGCCAGCAGCCTCGGACAGGGAGGTGAGCAGTTCTTC
cdr3_aa: CASSLGQGGEQFF
clone_size: once
v_call: TRBV4-1
d_call: TRBD1
j_call: TRBJ2-1

cdr3_nt: TGTGCCAGCAGTTTATTGACAGGGTGGCAGCCCCAGCATTTT
cdr3_aa: CASSLLTGWQPQHF
clone_size: NA
v_call: TRBV28
d_call: TRBD1
j_call: TRBJ1-5

cdr3_nt: TGTGCCTGGAGTGGACAGGCCGGTCAGCCCCAGCATTTT
cdr3_aa: CAWSGQAGQPQHF
clone_size: NA
v_call: TRBV30
d_call: NA
j_call: TRBJ1-5

cdr3_nt: TGTGCCAGTAGTATCACAGGGGGCGTTACCTACGAGCAGTACTTC
cdr3_aa: CASSITGGVTYEQYF
clone_size: NA
v_call: TRBV19
d_call: TRBD1
j_call: TRBJ2-7

cdr3_nt: TGTGCCAGCACCGACCTTCGGAGCGGGAGGGAGCAGTTCTTC
cdr3_aa: CASTDLRSGREQFF
clone_size: NA
v_call: TRBV6-5
d_call: TRBD2
j_call: TRBJ2-1

cdr3_nt: TGTGCCATCAGTGAGTCAGGACAGTTCACGCCCCAGCATTTT
cdr3_aa: CAISESGQFTPQHF
clone_size: NA
v_call: TRBV10-3
d_call: NA
j_call: TRBJ1-5

cdr3_nt: TGTGCCAGCAGAGGACTAGCGGGAGGGATTGAGCAGTTCTTC
cdr3_aa: CASRGLAGGIEQFF
clone_size: NA
v_call: TRBV6-1
d_call: TRBD2
j_call: TRBJ2-1

cdr3_nt: TGTGCCAGCAGCGTAGCTAGCTCCCCCACCTACGAGCAGTACTTC
cdr3_aa: CASSVASSPTYEQYF
clone_size: NA
v_call: TRBV9
d_call: NA
j_call: TRBJ2-7

cdr3_nt: TGTGCCTGGGGTCGGGACATGCCCAGCTCTGGAAACACCATATATTTT
cdr3_aa: CAWGRDMPSSGNTIYF
clone_size: once
v_call: TRBV30
d_call: NA
j_call: TRBJ1-3

cdr3_nt: TGTGCCAGCAGCTCAGGAGGGAAGGGCAATGAGCAGTTCTTC
cdr3_aa: CASSSGGKGNEQFF
clone_size: NA
v_call: TRBV9
d_call: NA
j_call: TRBJ2-1